Included here is one T cell receptor (beta chain) sequence, with context. What it binds is not known. One entry per CDR3 protein, called by TCRdb with MiXCR from the reads. This sample has around 740,000 distinct CDR3 sequences, with about 40% found just once. This entry comes from a study of T cell repertoires in cytomegalovirus infection. About the study: Signatures in public TCR beta sequences pointed to both CMV infection and matching HLA type.

Unmatched junction bases numbered 8, after V lost 1 base and J lost 7 bases. There are 16 residues in the CDR3. CDR1 is MNHNS, CDR2 SASEGT, per germline. General study results and limits: Dominant in the ex vivo response were TCR beta clonotypes restricted by HLA-C and specific for CMV.

The sequenced sample consisted of PBMCs. The chain links TRBV6-1 to TRBJ2-1, with 9 bases fitting TRBD2. The clonotype comes from a human donor in good health (CMV status not recorded). Some clones in this sample may be carry-over from other donors' samples. The CDR3 loop reads CASSEVAGGASNEQFF. CDR3 coding DNA: TGTGCCAGCAGTGAAGTGGCGGGGGGGGCCTCGAATGAGCAGTTCTTC.